The 32 T cell receptor beta chains below were found in one sample sequenced in a study of blood T cell repertoires in COVID-19. The protocol was immunoSEQ multiplex PCR, while the TCRdb copy is restricted to in-frame clones and leaves out a portion. This table holds 250,000 to 350,000 clones, 87% found once. Material: peripheral blood. The receptor set was obtained from a woman in her forties or fifties who had recovered from COVID-19.

This chain links TRBV5-1 with TRBJ2-1; TRBD2 might be the D (7 bases). This CDR3 has 15 residues. Trimming took off 5 bases at V and 9 bases at J, with 21 bases between the two ends. CDR1 is SGHRS, CDR2 YFSETQ, per germline. The CDR3 DNA reads as TGCGCCAGCAGAGGGGGGGCATACGGAGGTAGTGAGCAGTTCTTC. Amino acids: CASRGGAYGGSEQFF.

The chain has TRBV4-3 and TRBJ2-4; no clear D gene. The CDR3 is 19 residues long. Between the trimmed V and J ends, which lost 1 base and 2 bases, there was a span of 21 bases. Germline assignment: CDR1 LGHNA and CDR2 YSLEER. The CDR3 loop reads CASSQAHARALESKNIQYF. CDR3 DNA sequence: TGCGCCAGCAGCCAAGCCCACGCCCGAGCCTTAGAATCCAAAAACATTCAGTACTTC.

This clone was recorded once. The chain joins TRBV6-2 or TRBV6-3 to TRBJ2-1; possibly TRBD2 for D (6 bases). CDR1 and CDR2 (germline): MNHEY, SVGEGT. The CDR3 covers 16 residues. The V end was cut by 0 bases, the J end by 5 bases, with 14 bases between. The DNA of the CDR3 is TGTGCCAGCAGTTACTCCGGCGGGGTTGGCGACAATGAGCAGTTCTTC. Residues: CASSYSGGVGDNEQFF.

The chain recombines TRBV6-5 with TRBJ1-6; D ambiguous. V shed 6 bases and J shed 9 bases, with 12 bases lying between them. Per germline, CDR1 MNHEY and CDR2 SVGAGI. The CDR3 has 13 residues. The DNA for the CDR3 is TGTGCCAGCAGAAGGAGCATTGGTTCACCCCTCCACTTT. It yields the protein CASRRSIGSPLHF.

This chain uses TRBV6-2 or TRBV6-3 with TRBJ1-1; 8 positions match TRBD1. The ends lost 4 bases at V and 2 bases at J; junction bases unmatched: 3. The CDR3 covers 14 residues. Per the germline V gene, CDR1 is MNHEY and CDR2 is SVGEGT. The CDR3 DNA reads TGTGCCAGCAGTTTGGACAGGGCAAACACTGAAGCTTTCTTT. Protein sequence: CASSLDRANTEAFF.

The V gene is TRBV5-4, the J gene TRBJ1-1; 8 bases line up with TRBD1. This CDR3 is 14 amino acids long. Germline V gene data show CDR1 as SGHNT and CDR2 as YYREEE (reference sequence). The V segment lost 4 bases and the J segment 7 bases; nucleotides outside the gene matches: 9. The CDR3: CASSPQDRAIEAFF. For the CDR3, the DNA is TGTGCCAGCAGCCCACAGGACAGGGCGATTGAAGCTTTCTTT. The complete variable domain, with remaining parts taken from reference TRBV5-4 and TRBJ1-1, reads ETGVTQSPTHLIKTRGQQVTLRCSSQSGHNTVSWYQQALGQGPQFIFQYYREEENGRGNFPPRFSGLQFPNYSSELNVNALELDDSALYLCASSPQDRAIEAFFGQGTRLTVV.

The rearrangement joins TRBV30 to TRBJ1-5; D perhaps matches TRBD1 (6 bases). Germline CDR1 GTSNPN, CDR2 SVGIG (reference sequence). The germline V and J ends were trimmed by 0 bases and 3 bases, with 15 bases remaining between them. The CDR3 runs 16 residues. Written as DNA, the CDR3 is TGTGCCTGGAGTGTACGGGGCAGGGGATCCAATCAGCCCCAGCATTTT. This encodes CAWSVRGRGSNQPQHF.

This chain links TRBV7-2 with TRBJ2-7; no definite D call. The CDR3 is made up of 15 amino acids. Trimming pared 1 base from V and 2 bases from J, leaving 12 bases between. The germline V gene has CDR1 SGHTA and CDR2 FQGNSA. For the CDR3, the DNA is TGTGCCAGCAGCTTAGGAACAGCTCTTCCCTACGAGCAGTACTTC. Protein product: CASSLGTALPYEQYF.

This chain joins TRBV11-2 and TRBJ2-7, with D tentatively TRBD2 (6 bases). The CDR3 contains 15 residues. The V end was cut by 1 base, the J end by 3 bases, with 13 bases between. Germline-derived CDR1 and CDR2 are SGHAT and FQNNGV. CDR3 DNA sequence: TGTGCCAGCAGCTTAGTAGGGACTCGAAACTACGAGCAGTACTTC. It translates to CASSLVGTRNYEQYF. Combining the CDR3 with reference TRBV11-2 and TRBJ2-7 gives the whole variable domain EAGVAQSPRYKIIEKRQSVAFWCNPISGHATLYWYQQILGQGPKLLIQFQNNGVVDDSQLPKDRFSAERLKGVDSTLKIQPAKLEDSAVYLCASSLVGTRNYEQYFGPGTRLTVT.

This clone was picked up one time. This chain uses TRBV25-1 with TRBJ1-4; perhaps TRBD1 as D (5 bases). From germline, CDR1 is MGHDK and CDR2 SYGVNS. The V and J ends lost 0 bases and 8 bases respectively, with 13 bases between them. CDR3 size: 15 residues. The CDR3 region has the DNA TGTGCCAGCAGTGAATATGCAGGGATGGACGAAAAACTGTTTTTT. Residues: CASSEYAGMDEKLFF.

The rearrangement uses TRBV6-5 and TRBJ1-2; 8 positions agree with TRBD1. The ends lost 5 bases at V and 8 bases at J; junction bases unmatched: 4. The germline gives CDR1 MNHEY, CDR2 SVGAGI. CDR3 length: 12 residues. The CDR3 DNA reads TGTGCCAGCAGTCCCAGGGGGCTCGGCTACACCTTC. Translating it yields CASSPRGLGYTF.

V and J are TRBV18 and TRBJ2-1; tentatively, D is TRBD1 (6 bases). Per the germline V gene, CDR1 is KGHSH and CDR2 is LQKENI. Trimming took off 6 bases at V and 3 bases at J, with 15 bases between the two ends. CDR3 size: 15 residues. This chain's CDR3 is CASSPTGIFYNEQFF. The CDR3 DNA reads TGTGCCAGCTCCCCCACAGGGATCTTCTACAATGAGCAGTTCTTC. The full variable domain, with the rest looked up from reference TRBV18 and TRBJ2-1, is NAGVMQNPRHLVRRRGQEARLRCSPMKGHSHVYWYRQLPEEGLKFMVYLQKENIIDESGMPKERFSAEFPKEGPSILRIQQVVRGDSAAYFCASSPTGIFYNEQFFGPGTRLTVL.

This clone showed up just once. The chain joins TRBV5-1 to TRBJ1-5; D gene uncertain. With 7 bases removed from V and 2 bases from J, the gap between germline ends came to 13 bases. The CDR3 totals 14 residues. Germline CDR1 SGHRS, CDR2 YFSETQ. CDR3 sequence: CASAVESGNQPQHF. The CDR3 nucleotides read TGCGCCAGCGCTGTAGAGTCGGGCAATCAGCCCCAGCATTTT.

The J gene is TRBJ2-1, the V gene TRBV4-3; D perhaps matches TRBD2 (5 bases). This CDR3 spans 14 amino acids. Trimming left V 0 bases short and J 5 bases short, with 8 bases between. Germline CDR1 and CDR2: LGHNA and YSLEER. CDR3 DNA sequence: TGCGCCAGCAGCCAAGACCGGAGGCACAATGAGCAGTTCTTC. Translation gives CASSQDRRHNEQFF.

The chain has TRBV7-3 and TRBJ2-7, with TRBD1 identical over 11 bases. V shed 5 bases and J 6 bases; nucleotides not matched to a gene: 9. The CDR3 loop spans 15 amino acids. Germline CDR1 SGHTA, CDR2 FQGTGA. DNA of the CDR3: TGTGCCAGCAGCCTATCCGGGACAGGGGGAAGCGAGCAGTACTTC. Amino acids: CASSLSGTGGSEQYF.

The V call is TRBV28, the J call TRBJ2-3; TRBD1 matches at 8 bases. Losses at the gene ends were 5 bases for V and 7 bases for J; bases not matched to a gene: 8. CDR1 and CDR2 (germline): MDHEN, SYDVKM. This CDR3 comprises 14 residues. The CDR3 spells CASSTGQEVYTQYF. The CDR3 DNA reads as TGTGCCAGCAGTACGGGACAGGAGGTTTATACGCAGTATTTT.

This clone occurred a few times. This CDR3 reads CASSLQASTNEKLFF. The CDR3 region has the DNA TGTGCCAGCAGCTTACAGGCTTCTACTAATGAAAAACTGTTTTTT. V gene TRBV7-9 combines with J gene TRBJ1-4, with D uncertain. This CDR3 comprises 15 residues. Trimming removed 2 bases at V and 2 bases at J, with 9 bases between. Germline V gene lookup returns CDR1 SEHNR and CDR2 FQNEAQ (reference sequence).

This chain connects TRBV6-5 to TRBJ1-1; a possible D gene is TRBD1 (5 bases). There are 14 residues in the CDR3. Germline V CDR1 and CDR2: MNHEY, SVGAGI. V lost 0 bases, J lost 3 bases, and 8 bases lay in between. CDR3 in amino acids: CASSYSQGYTEAFF. CDR3 nucleotide sequence: TGTGCCAGCAGTTACTCGCAGGGCTACACTGAAGCTTTCTTT.

The genes are TRBV7-2 and TRBJ1-3, with D possibly being TRBD1 (6 bases). CDR1 is SGHTA, CDR2 FQGNSA, per germline. CDR3 length: 18 amino acids. V was cut by 1 base and J by 3 bases, with 19 bases left in between. DNA of the CDR3: TGTGCCAGCAGCTTAGAGGTTCAGGGGCGGCACTATGGAAACACCATATATTTT. It yields the protein CASSLEVQGRHYGNTIYF.

V usage is TRBV11-2 and J usage is TRBJ1-1; D perhaps matches TRBD1 (5 bases). Trimming cost V 5 bases and J 3 bases, with 16 bases left between them. In germline, CDR1 is SGHAT, CDR2 FQNNGV. The CDR3 totals 15 residues. The CDR3 DNA follows: TGTGCCAGCAGCAAACCAGGGTTAGGGGACACTGAAGCTTTCTTT. Translation gives CASSKPGLGDTEAFF.

In this sample, this clone turned up many times. Other DNA sequences in this sample translate to the same CDR3. The chain recombines TRBV9 with TRBJ1-6; 7 bases map to TRBD1. J was trimmed by 2 bases and V by 3 bases; bases with no gene match: 8. The CDR3 is 17 amino acids. Germline V gives CDR1 SGDLS, CDR2 YYNGEE. The CDR3 loop is CASSASDRRTYNSPLHF. In DNA form, the CDR3 reads TGTGCCAGCAGCGCTTCGGACAGGCGCACCTATAATTCACCCCTCCACTTT. The full variable domain, with the rest looked up from reference TRBV9 and TRBJ1-6, is DSGVTQTPKHLITATGQRVTLRCSPRSGDLSVYWYQQSLDQGLQFLIQYYNGEERAKGNILERFSAQQFPDLHSELNLSSLELGDSALYFCASSASDRRTYNSPLHFGNGTRLTVT.

In its sample, this clone was seen once. The V gene is TRBV30, the J gene TRBJ2-1, with D maybe TRBD2 (6 bases). There are 10 residues in the CDR3. V was cut by 8 bases and J by 9 bases, with 11 bases left in between. Germline values: CDR1 GTSNPN, CDR2 SVGIG (reference sequence). In DNA form, the CDR3 reads TGTGCCACCACCGGGGGTGAGCAGTTCTTC. Translation gives CATTGGEQFF.

Comments on this clone: The same CDR3 also results from other DNA sequences found in this sample. The rearrangement uses TRBV7-3 and TRBJ1-1; D is possibly TRBD1 (6 bases). Germline V lookup: CDR1 SGHTA, CDR2 FQGTGA. The V end lost 2 bases, the J end lost 2 bases, and 9 bases lay between the germline ends. This CDR3 comprises 14 residues. For the CDR3, the DNA is TGTGCCAGCAGCTTAGCAGGGGAAAACACTGAAGCTTTCTTT. It specifies CASSLAGENTEAFF.

The gene calls are TRBV30 and TRBJ1-2, with unresolved D. The CDR3 length is 13 residues. Trimming shortened V by 2 bases and J by 4 bases, and 11 bases separated the two germline ends. CDR1 GTSNPN and CDR2 SVGIG come from the germline V gene (reference sequence). CDR3 DNA: TGTGCCTGGAGTTTAACACCAACCTATGGCTACACCTTC. It yields the protein CAWSLTPTYGYTF.

Turning to this clone: Additional DNA sequences in this sample encode the identical CDR3. V usage is TRBV29-1 and J usage is TRBJ2-7, with a possible D match to TRBD1 (5 bases). The CDR3 contains 12 residues. From germline, CDR1 is SQVTM and CDR2 ANQGSEA. The V gene lost 4 bases and the J gene lost 3 bases, with 10 bases spanning the gap. CDR3 nucleotide sequence: TGCAGCGTTGGGCAGGGTATCTACGAGCAGTACTTC. This translates into CSVGQGIYEQYF.

V gene TRBV6-5 combines with J gene TRBJ1-6; the match to TRBD1 covers 7 bases. CDR3 length: 15 amino acids. Germline assignment: CDR1 MNHEY and CDR2 SVGAGI. V shed 6 bases, J shed 9 bases, and the junction held 11 bases outside the gene matches. The chain's CDR3 is CASSPYPGQSSPLHF. The CDR3 DNA is TGTGCCAGCAGCCCGTATCCGGGACAGAGTTCACCCCTCCACTTT.

This clone was seen a single time. The rearrangement joins TRBV20-1 to TRBJ2-7; D is unresolved. The CDR3 has 11 amino acids. The V end lost 4 bases, the J end lost 2 bases, and 6 bases lay between the germline ends. Germline CDR1 DFQATT, CDR2 SNEGSKA (reference sequence). CDR3: CSATNTYEQYF. Here the CDR3 DNA reads TGCAGTGCTACGAACACCTACGAGCAGTACTTC.

This chain connects TRBV18 to TRBJ2-7, with D unclear. The ends were cut back, 5 bases at V and 2 bases at J, with 16 bases in the middle. Germline CDR1 is KGHSH and CDR2 is LQKENI. This CDR3 is 15 amino acids long. In DNA form, the CDR3 reads TGTGCCAGCTCATCAGACGGAGTAAAAACCTACGAGCAGTACTTC. The encoded protein is CASSSDGVKTYEQYF. Looking up the rest from reference TRBV18 and TRBJ2-7 gives the full variable domain: NAGVMQNPRHLVRRRGQEARLRCSPMKGHSHVYWYRQLPEEGLKFMVYLQKENIIDESGMPKERFSAEFPKEGPSILRIQQVVRGDSAAYFCASSSDGVKTYEQYFGPGTRLTVT.

The chain links TRBV7-9 to TRBJ2-7; tentative D call: TRBD1 (5 bases). V lost 4 bases and J 3 bases, leaving 7 bases between the germline ends. From germline, CDR1 is SEHNR and CDR2 FQNEAQ (reference sequence). The CDR3 runs 12 residues. CDR3 sequence reads: CASSSGHYEQYF. CDR3 sequence (DNA): TGTGCCAGCAGCTCAGGACACTACGAGCAGTACTTC. Together with reference TRBV7-9 and TRBJ2-7, the CDR3 gives the full variable domain: DTGVSQNPRHKITKRGQNVTFRCDPISEHNRLYWYRQTLGQGPEFLTYFQNEAQLEKSRLLSDRFSAERPKGSFSTLEIQRTEQGDSAMYLCASSSGHYEQYFGPGTRLTVT.

The J gene is TRBJ2-3, the V gene TRBV7-9; TRBD1 aligns across 7 bases. Germline-derived CDR1 and CDR2 are SEHNR and FQNEAQ (reference sequence). V shed 0 bases and J 0 bases; nucleotides not matched to a gene: 0. This CDR3 is 15 amino acids long. CDR3 in amino acids: CASSLAGQSTDTQYF. CDR3 nucleotide sequence: TGTGCCAGCAGCTTAGCGGGACAGAGCACAGATACGCAGTATTTT.

This chain joins TRBV27 and TRBJ2-7; D unclear. Trimming cost V 3 bases and J 3 bases, with 12 bases left between them. This CDR3 contains 14 residues. CDR1 and CDR2 from the germline V gene are MNHEY and SMNVEV (reference sequence). CDR3: CASSLYQRGYEQYF. DNA for the CDR3: TGTGCCAGCAGTTTGTATCAGCGAGGCTACGAGCAGTACTTC.

J is TRBJ1-5 and V is TRBV19; perhaps TRBD1 as D (6 bases). Deletions cut 5 bases from V and 7 bases from J, with 12 bases between. Germline V gives CDR1 LNHDA, CDR2 SQIVND (reference sequence). This CDR3 region has 13 residues. The CDR3 DNA reads TGTGCCAGTAGTCCGGGACAAGGGCAGCCCCAGCATTTT. Translation: CASSPGQGQPQHF.